The clone carrying this T cell receptor beta chain appeared many times. The sequenced template was RNA, covering the TCR beta CDR3 region. An initial RT-PCR round employing HTBI primers preceded a second-round multiplex PCR. TCRdb re-called the multiplex PCR reads with MiXCR, one entry per CDR3 protein. The table has approximately 210,000 distinct CDR3 sequences, approximately 29% seen once. This record comes from a study of Graves' ophthalmopathy and Graves' hyperthyroidism. The material sequenced was peripheral blood. The origin of this receptor is a man aged 50 to 60 with Graves' ophthalmopathy.

The CDR3: CASSLGTSGRAGELFF. The DNA of the CDR3 is TGTGCCAGCAGCTTAGGGACTAGCGGGAGGGCCGGGGAGCTGTTTTTT. The chain is built from TRBV7-2 and TRBJ2-2; 15 bases fit TRBD2. From germline, CDR1 is SGHTA and CDR2 FQGNSA. This CDR3 region has 16 residues. Trimming removed 1 base from V and 6 bases from J; junction bases left unmatched: 0.